The 18 T cell receptor beta chains below were found in one sample sequenced in a study of shared clonotypes between healthy human individuals. TCRdb keeps only in-frame clones here, not all; method: immunoSEQ multiplex PCR. This table holds 2 million to 2.5 million clones, approximately 95% found once. Input material: naive CD4+ T cells from PBMCs. Subset meaning: CD45RA+ positively selected. These receptor sequences come from a man younger than 35 in good health. Some clones in this sample may be carry-over from other donors' samples.

The rearrangement links TRBV2 to TRBJ2-1; D is perhaps TRBD2 (5 bases). Germline V gene sequence: CDR1 SNHLY, CDR2 FYNNEI. The V end lost 8 bases, the J end lost 10 bases, and 12 bases lay between the germline ends. This CDR3 spans 11 amino acids. This chain's CDR3 is CASAGGWEQFF. CDR3 in DNA: TGTGCCAGCGCCGGAGGCTGGGAGCAGTTCTTC.

The V gene is TRBV5-1, the J gene TRBJ2-7; possibly TRBD1 for D (6 bases). Trimming removed 4 bases from V and 3 bases from J, with 17 bases in between. The CDR3 runs 15 residues. In germline, CDR1 is SGHRS, CDR2 YFSETQ. As DNA, the CDR3 is TGCGCCAGCAGCCGGGAACCGGCAGGGGTCTACGAGCAGTACTTC. Residues: CASSREPAGVYEQYF.

This chain joins TRBV6-8 and TRBJ2-7; 7 nucleotides line up with TRBD1. Trimming took 4 bases from V and 4 from J; bases not matched to a gene: 1. This CDR3 contains 12 residues. Germline assignment: CDR1 MNHGY and CDR2 SAAAGT. The CDR3 loop is CASSWDSYEQYF. DNA for the CDR3: TGTGCCAGCAGTTGGGACAGTTACGAGCAGTACTTC.

The genes are TRBV28 and TRBJ2-3; tentatively, D is TRBD2 (6 bases). With 3 bases removed from V and 3 bases from J, the gap between germline ends came to 13 bases. From germline, CDR1 is MDHEN and CDR2 SYDVKM. The CDR3 is made up of 15 amino acids. CDR3 residues: CASSFGREVTDTQYF. CDR3 sequence (DNA): TGTGCCAGCAGTTTTGGGCGGGAAGTAACAGATACGCAGTATTTT.

This clone was detected only a few times. The chain links TRBV2 to TRBJ1-1, with TRBD1 matching 10 bases. The CDR3 spans 12 residues. V lost 7 bases and J lost 6; bases outside the gene matches: 2. CDR1 and CDR2 from the germline V gene are SNHLY and FYNNEI. The CDR3 DNA reads TGTGCCAGCAAGGGACAGGGGTCTGAAGCTTTCTTT. It encodes CASKGQGSEAFF.

CDR3 nucleotide sequence: TGTGCCACCCAACTAGCGGGAGGGCCCTACGAGCAGTACTTC. This gives the protein CATQLAGGPYEQYF. The chain employs TRBV25-1 and TRBJ2-7; 13 positions match TRBD2. Germline V gives CDR1 MGHDK, CDR2 SYGVNS. The CDR3 spans 14 residues. V shed 10 bases, J shed 2 bases, and the junction held 5 bases outside the gene matches.

The chain has TRBV6-5 and TRBJ1-1; D gene unclear. Trimming shortened V by 1 base and J by 4 bases, and 13 bases separated the two germline ends. The CDR3 totals 15 residues. Germline assignment: CDR1 MNHEY and CDR2 SVGAGI. The CDR3 is CASSYFSVPSTEAFF. CDR3 nucleotides: TGTGCCAGCAGTTACTTTTCCGTGCCAAGCACTGAAGCTTTCTTT.

The chain joins TRBV5-4 to TRBJ1-3, with D possibly being TRBD1 (6 bases). Germline-derived CDR1 and CDR2 are SGHNT and YYREEE (reference sequence). V lost 2 bases and J lost 4, with 13 bases in between. The CDR3 loop spans 15 amino acids. The CDR3 nucleotides are TGTGCCAGCAGCTTTGCGGGGGCTTCCGGAAACACCATATATTTT. It is translated as CASSFAGASGNTIYF.

This clone was seen a few times. The genes are TRBV5-6 and TRBJ1-1; D is unclear. Trimming removed 4 bases from V and 11 bases from J, with 15 bases in between. Looked up from germline, CDR1 is SGHDT and CDR2 is YYEEEE. The CDR3 is 12 amino acids. The CDR3, as DNA: TGTGCCAGCAGCCCCCGGGCCCGGGAGGCTTTCTTT. Translated: CASSPRAREAFF.

This chain connects TRBV7-8 to TRBJ1-5; no clear D. V lost 1 base and J 1 base, leaving 17 bases between the germline ends. In germline, CDR1 is SGHVS, CDR2 FQNEAQ. The CDR3 length is 18 residues. CDR3 residues: CASSLGVVGSRSNQPQHF. The CDR3 DNA reads TGTGCCAGCAGCTTAGGAGTGGTAGGGAGTAGAAGCAATCAGCCCCAGCATTTT.

This chain uses TRBV28 with TRBJ2-7; 15 bases are shared with TRBD2. Germline V gene sequence: CDR1 MDHEN, CDR2 SYDVKM. This CDR3 region has 20 residues. Losses at the gene ends were 5 bases for V and 0 bases for J; bases not matched to a gene: 14. The CDR3 loop is CASSARTGTSGRSSSYEQYF. DNA of the CDR3: TGTGCCAGCAGTGCCCGAACCGGGACTAGCGGGAGGTCGTCCTCCTACGAGCAGTACTTC.

The rearrangement uses TRBV18 and TRBJ2-4, with D perhaps TRBD1 (7 bases). The CDR3 is made up of 14 amino acids. CDR1 is KGHSH and CDR2 is LQKENI in the germline V gene. Trimming pared 3 bases from V and 7 bases from J, leaving 13 bases between. The DNA for the CDR3 is TGTGCCAGCTCACCGGCACAGGGGACTAACATTCAGTACTTC. Its protein is CASSPAQGTNIQYF. The full variable domain, its missing parts supplied by reference TRBV18 and TRBJ2-4, is NAGVMQNPRHLVRRRGQEARLRCSPMKGHSHVYWYRQLPEEGLKFMVYLQKENIIDESGMPKERFSAEFPKEGPSILRIQQVVRGDSAAYFCASSPAQGTNIQYFGAGTRLSVL.

V gene TRBV7-2 combines with J gene TRBJ2-1, with D perhaps matching TRBD1 (5 bases). CDR3 size: 16 residues. CDR1 is SGHTA, CDR2 FQGNSA, per germline. V lost 3 bases to trimming and J lost 1 base, with 13 bases between them. The CDR3 DNA reads as TGTGCCAGCAGCTTTTCCGGCGCAGGGTCCTACAATGAGCAGTTCTTC. Protein product: CASSFSGAGSYNEQFF.

The rearrangement uses TRBV4-2 and TRBJ1-3; D remains ambiguous. Germline V gene data show CDR1 as LGHNA and CDR2 as YNFKEQ. This CDR3 contains 14 residues. The ends were cut back, 1 base at V and 6 bases at J, with 10 bases in the middle. CDR3 nucleotide sequence: TGTGCCAGCAGCCAAGGCGCGGAGGCAAACACCATATATTTT. It specifies CASSQGAEANTIYF.

V gene TRBV28 combines with J gene TRBJ1-2; unclear D gene. Trimming took off 6 bases at V and 5 bases at J, with 13 bases between the two ends. The CDR3 is made up of 13 amino acids. Germline V gives CDR1 MDHEN, CDR2 SYDVKM. The CDR3 loop reads CASRRGRSYGYTF. CDR3 in DNA: TGTGCCAGCAGAAGAGGTCGGAGTTATGGCTACACCTTC.

The J gene is TRBJ2-7, the V gene TRBV14; possibly TRBD2 for D (5 bases). Germline-derived CDR1 and CDR2 are SGHDN and FVKESK. V lost 1 base to trimming and J lost 4 bases, with 11 bases between them. This CDR3 has 14 residues. The chain's CDR3 is CASSQGTGDYEQYF. CDR3 DNA: TGTGCCAGCAGCCAAGGGACCGGGGATTACGAGCAGTACTTC.

V and J are TRBV10-3 and TRBJ2-6; D perhaps matches TRBD2 (6 bases). Germline lookup yields CDR1 ENHRY and CDR2 SYGVKD. The V end was cut by 3 bases, the J end by 12 bases, with 12 bases between. The CDR3 runs 13 residues. The CDR3 sequence is CAISDGQGGVLTF. The CDR3 bases are TGTGCCATCAGTGATGGGCAGGGAGGCGTCCTGACTTTC.

The rearrangement links TRBV27 to TRBJ2-3, with 7 nucleotides matching TRBD2. CDR1 and CDR2 from the germline V gene are MNHEY and SMNVEV (reference sequence). This CDR3 has 17 residues. V shed 4 bases and J 1 base; nucleotides not matched to a gene: 11. CDR3 loop: CASSSSGGGWGTDTQYF. The DNA for the CDR3 is TGTGCCAGCAGTTCCTCGGGGGGAGGTTGGGGCACAGATACGCAGTATTTT.